This T cell receptor beta chain is drawn from a study of regulatory T cells in long-lasting Graves disease. The study, taken as a whole, reports: New patients shared fewer than 1,000 public clonotypes, and persistent patients shared more, with about 2,500.

Arm-PCR of CDR3 regions and iRepertoire HTBI primers were the basis on which TCR beta libraries were built. Each CDR3 protein gets one entry after TCRdb re-called the multiplex PCR reads with MiXCR. Seen here are under 450,000 distinct CDR3 sequences, under 20% observed once, and the top ten hold 20% to 25%. Time point of the sample: newly diagnosed GD, antithyroid drugs for less than 3 months. PBMC RNA served as the TCR library source. This clonotype appeared many times. Its cognate antigen is unknown. This sample was shared with a second study, whose subject was T cells in Graves' hyperthyroidism and ophthalmopathy.

The sample in question was peripheral blood mononuclear cells (PBMCs), obtained at new diagnosis, from a patient treated with antithyroid drugs. The sequence derives from a woman under 30 with Graves disease.

The CDR3 sequence is CASSVNTQYF. The CDR3 DNA is TGTGCCAGCTCCGTAAATACGCAGTATTTT. This chain joins TRBV2 and TRBJ2-3; D remains ambiguous. Germline CDR1 is SNHLY and CDR2 is FYNNEI. The CDR3 loop spans 10 amino acids. Trimming took off 8 bases at V and 7 bases at J, with 7 bases between the two ends.